These 27 T cell receptor beta chains came from one sample sequenced in a study of technical replicates of blood from several donors. Profiled with immunoSEQ multiplex PCR; TCRdb holds only in-frame clones, not every one. The sample comprises about 70,000 clones, 80% to 95% of which are singletons, and around 0.44% rests with the top ten. Sequenced material: T cells isolated from PBMCs. The receptors here all came from a human donor in good health.

The chain couples TRBV4-3 to TRBJ1-2; D call uncertain. Germline-derived CDR1 and CDR2 are LGHNA and YSLEER. The ends were cut back, 0 bases at V and 6 bases at J, with 14 bases in the middle. The CDR3 extends over 15 amino acids. CDR3 sequence reads: CASSQDRGRVDGYTF. DNA for the CDR3: TGCGCCAGCAGCCAAGATCGGGGTCGGGTGGATGGCTACACCTTC.

The rearrangement links TRBV11-2 to TRBJ1-5, with no clear D. The CDR3 consists of 13 residues. The germline V gene encodes CDR1 SGHAT and CDR2 FQNNGV. Trimming removed 5 bases at V and 7 bases at J, with 12 bases between. DNA of the CDR3: TGTGCCAGCAGCGTAGGGCCCTCACAGCCCCAGCATTTT. This sequence encodes CASSVGPSQPQHF.

The chain combines TRBV5-1 with TRBJ1-4, with a tentative D call TRBD1 (5 bases). Germline V gene sequence: CDR1 SGHRS, CDR2 YFSETQ. The V gene lost 4 bases and the J gene lost 0 bases, with 10 bases spanning the gap. This CDR3 contains 15 residues. The CDR3 region is CASSGGLTTNEKLFF. The CDR3 DNA reads as TGCGCCAGCAGCGGGGGACTTACAACTAATGAAAAACTGTTTTTT.

This clone is a singleton in its sample. V gene TRBV28 combines with J gene TRBJ2-3; 8 bases map to TRBD1. This CDR3 is 15 amino acids long. The V and J ends lost 3 bases and 2 bases, in that order; junction bases with no gene match: 4. Germline CDR1 is MDHEN and CDR2 is SYDVKM. The CDR3 DNA follows: TGTGCCAGCAGTTTGGGGGACAGGACCACAGATACGCAGTATTTT. This encodes CASSLGDRTTDTQYF.

V gene TRBV18 combines with J gene TRBJ1-1, with D possibly matching TRBD1 (5 bases). CDR3 length: 14 amino acids. Trimming pared 2 bases from V and 7 bases from J, leaving 14 bases between. Germline V gene data show CDR1 as KGHSH and CDR2 as LQKENI. Here the CDR3 DNA reads TGTGCCAGCTCACCAGGTCACAGGACGGGTGAAGCTTTCTTT. Its translation: CASSPGHRTGEAFF.

The V and J genes are TRBV6-5 and TRBJ1-1; D is undetermined. The CDR3 has 15 amino acids. CDR1 and CDR2 (germline): MNHEY, SVGAGI. V lost 5 bases and J 2 bases, leaving 15 bases between the germline ends. This chain's CDR3 is CASSQFVSLNTEAFF. CDR3 bases: TGTGCCAGCAGTCAGTTCGTCAGTTTAAACACTGAAGCTTTCTTT.

The chain carries TRBV7-3 and TRBJ2-2; 9 bases are shared with TRBD2. Germline values: CDR1 SGHTA, CDR2 FQGTGA. The junction had 11 bases not matched to a gene; V was cut back by 1 base and J by 8 bases. The CDR3 extends over 17 amino acids. The CDR3 loop reads CASSLRGSSGILGELFF. The CDR3 DNA follows: TGTGCCAGCAGCTTAAGAGGCTCTAGCGGGATTTTAGGGGAGCTGTTTTTT.

The J gene is TRBJ2-5, the V gene TRBV5-1; D is perhaps TRBD2 (5 bases). The ends were cut back, 2 bases at V and 3 bases at J, with 11 bases in the middle. This CDR3 is built from 14 residues. Germline assignment: CDR1 SGHRS and CDR2 YFSETQ. The DNA for the CDR3 is TGCGCCAGCAGCTTCCGGACTGGGAAAGAGACCCAGTACTTC. Amino acids: CASSFRTGKETQYF. Using reference TRBV5-1 and TRBJ2-5 for the parts outside the CDR3, the full variable domain is KAGVTQTPRYLIKTRGQQVTLSCSPISGHRSVSWYQQTPGQGLQFLFEYFSETQRNKGNFPGRFSGRQFSNSRSEMNVSTLELGDSALYLCASSFRTGKETQYFGPGTRLLVL.

The chain couples TRBV2 to TRBJ2-3; weak D call: TRBD2 (7 bases). The CDR3 is 12 residues long. V lost 6 bases to trimming and J lost 6 bases, with 10 bases between them. CDR1 and CDR2 from the germline V gene are SNHLY and FYNNEI. The CDR3 protein is CASSPGGDTQYF. For the CDR3, the DNA is TGTGCCAGCAGCCCGGGGGGCGATACGCAGTATTTT.

The chain couples TRBV30 to TRBJ1-2, with 9 bases matching TRBD1. J was trimmed by 4 bases and V by 3 bases; bases with no gene match: 9. Per germline, CDR1 GTSNPN and CDR2 SVGIG (reference sequence). The CDR3 has 15 amino acids. CDR3 DNA: TGTGCCTGGAGCGGACAGGGGTTAGGATTCTATGGCTACACCTTC. This codes for CAWSGQGLGFYGYTF. The full variable domain, in which reference TRBV30 and TRBJ1-2 provide the parts outside the CDR3, is SQTIHQWPATLVQPVGSPLSLECTVEGTSNPNLYWYRQAAGRGLQLLFYSVGIGQISSEVPQNLSASRPQDRQFILSSKKLLLSDSGFYLCAWSGQGLGFYGYTFGSGTRLTVV.

The chain carries TRBV25-1 and TRBJ2-5; possible D gene TRBD1, 6 bases. The V gene lost 3 bases and the J gene lost 6 bases, with 11 bases spanning the gap. The CDR3 spans 13 residues. Per the germline V gene, CDR1 is MGHDK and CDR2 is SYGVNS. CDR3 protein: CASSDPGAKTQYF. CDR3 DNA: TGTGCCAGCAGTGATCCAGGGGCCAAGACCCAGTACTTC.

The chain has TRBV14 and TRBJ1-2; D perhaps matches TRBD1 (5 bases). Germline V gives CDR1 SGHDN, CDR2 FVKESK. V lost 4 bases to trimming and J lost 1 base, with 13 bases between them. This CDR3 has 15 residues. CDR3 in amino acids: CASSPIRQLNYGYTF. In DNA form, the CDR3 reads TGTGCCAGCAGCCCTATTAGACAGCTTAACTATGGCTACACCTTC.

This rearrangement joins TRBV18 to TRBJ2-1; TRBD2 agrees at 9 bases. Trimming removed 3 bases from V and 10 bases from J; junction bases left unmatched: 10. Germline-derived CDR1 and CDR2 are KGHSH and LQKENI. The CDR3 covers 15 residues. Here the CDR3 reads CASSPGYSGSEEQFF. The CDR3 region has the DNA TGTGCCAGCTCACCCGGTTATAGCGGGAGCGAGGAGCAGTTCTTC. Complete variable domain (other parts from reference TRBV18 and TRBJ2-1): NAGVMQNPRHLVRRRGQEARLRCSPMKGHSHVYWYRQLPEEGLKFMVYLQKENIIDESGMPKERFSAEFPKEGPSILRIQQVVRGDSAAYFCASSPGYSGSEEQFFGPGTRLTVL.

The chain carries TRBV2 and TRBJ2-7; 7 positions match TRBD2. Germline CDR1 SNHLY, CDR2 FYNNEI. The length of the CDR3 is 14 residues. The ends lost 10 bases at V and 2 bases at J; junction bases unmatched: 11. For the CDR3, the DNA is TGTGCCACCTCGGGGGGAAGAGCCGCCTACGAGCAGTACTTC. Translating gives CATSGGRAAYEQYF. The complete variable domain, with remaining parts taken from reference TRBV2 and TRBJ2-7, reads EPEVTQTPSHQVTQMGQEVILRCVPISNHLYFYWYRQILGQKVEFLVSFYNNEISEKSEIFDDQFSVERPDGSNFTLKIRSTKLEDSAMYFCATSGGRAAYEQYFGPGTRLTVT.

The chain uses TRBV2 and TRBJ2-7, with D perhaps matching TRBD2 (5 bases). The CDR3 length is 14 residues. Germline V gives CDR1 SNHLY, CDR2 FYNNEI. V was trimmed by 6 bases and J by 2 bases, leaving 14 bases between them. This chain's CDR3 is CASRADPSPYEQYF. CDR3 DNA sequence: TGTGCCAGCAGAGCGGACCCTTCACCCTACGAGCAGTACTTC.

V is TRBV7-3 and J is TRBJ2-1, with 8 nucleotides matching TRBD2. The J segment lost 1 base and the V segment lost 5 bases, leaving 22 bases of the junction unmatched. Germline lookup yields CDR1 SGHTA and CDR2 FQGTGA. The CDR3 loop spans 21 amino acids. The CDR3 bases are TGTGCCAGCAGCGCCCGAGACGGGACTAGACCACTTCGCGGGTCCTACAATGAGCAGTTCTTC. Translating it yields CASSARDGTRPLRGSYNEQFF.

The chain couples TRBV10-3 to TRBJ1-2, with D possibly being TRBD1 (5 bases). The CDR3 totals 15 residues. V was shortened by 0 bases and J by 4 bases, with 12 bases between the two germline ends. Germline V gene lookup returns CDR1 ENHRY and CDR2 SYGVKD. In DNA form, the CDR3 reads TGTGCCATCAGTGAGTCTAGTCAGGGTTCCTATGGCTACACCTTC. Translated: CAISESSQGSYGYTF.

This clone was counted once. This chain joins TRBV28 and TRBJ2-7; TRBD2 matches 9 bases. V lost 2 bases, J lost 2 bases, and 10 bases stayed unmatched. This CDR3 is built from 17 residues. Per germline, CDR1 MDHEN and CDR2 SYDVKM. CDR3 amino acids: CASSLLGLANGPYEQYF. CDR3 nucleotide sequence: TGTGCCAGCAGTTTACTTGGACTAGCGAACGGGCCCTACGAGCAGTACTTC.

The chain has TRBV10-2 and TRBJ2-7; D may be TRBD1 (5 bases). Germline CDR1 is WSHSY and CDR2 is SAAADI. With 8 bases removed from V and 7 bases from J, the gap between germline ends came to 12 bases. The CDR3 length is 11 residues. The CDR3 loop is CASSGSGEQYF. The CDR3, as DNA: TGCGCCAGCTCAGGGTCAGGGGAGCAGTACTTC.

This chain links TRBV25-1 with TRBJ1-2; 9 nucleotides match TRBD1. V trimming: 6 bases; J trimming: 3 bases; junction bases outside the gene matches: 5. Per the germline V gene, CDR1 is MGHDK and CDR2 is SYGVNS. The CDR3 is 14 amino acids. The CDR3 nucleotides are TGTGCCAGCAGACCGGACAGGGGAGACTATGGCTACACCTTC. Translating gives CASRPDRGDYGYTF.

This clone appeared a single time. The V and J genes are TRBV13 and TRBJ2-7; 9 bases fit TRBD1. The CDR3 spans 16 residues. Germline V gene data show CDR1 as PRHDT and CDR2 as FYEKMQ (reference sequence). Germline trimming cut 4 bases from V and 1 base from J; bases unmatched to any gene: 8. The CDR3 DNA follows: TGTGCCAGCAGCTCCACCCGGGACAGGGTATCCTACGAGCAGTACTTC. Translated, it gives CASSSTRDRVSYEQYF.

The chain is built from TRBV10-1 and TRBJ2-7; 8 positions agree with TRBD1. V trimming: 5 bases; J trimming: 5 bases; junction bases outside the gene matches: 11. Germline CDR1 reads WNHNN; CDR2 reads SYGVQD (reference sequence). The CDR3 loop spans 15 amino acids. The CDR3 region is CASSSAGTGHDEQYF. The CDR3 bases are TGCGCCAGCAGTTCGGCCGGGACAGGTCATGACGAGCAGTACTTC.

The chain joins TRBV4-2 to TRBJ2-7; 12 nucleotides agree with TRBD2. The CDR3 runs 18 residues. CDR1 is LGHNA and CDR2 is YNFKEQ in the germline V gene. Trimming removed 1 base from V and 1 base from J; junction bases left unmatched: 8. The DNA for the CDR3 is TGTGCCAGCAGCCAAGTCGCCGGACTAGCGGGACCATCCTACGAGCAGTACTTC. Translation: CASSQVAGLAGPSYEQYF.

This clone was recorded a few times. The rearrangement joins TRBV27 to TRBJ2-1; 9 bases align to TRBD2. Germline-derived CDR1 and CDR2 are MNHEY and SMNVEV (reference sequence). CDR3 size: 17 residues. V was clipped by 3 bases and J by 0 bases; unmatched bases: 6. The CDR3 bases are TGTGCCAGCAGTTTCGGTCTAGCGGGGCTCTCCTACAATGAGCAGTTCTTC. Amino acids: CASSFGLAGLSYNEQFF.

The chain has TRBV7-6 and TRBJ2-7, with 7 bases matching TRBD1. CDR1 is SGHVS, CDR2 FNYEAQ, per germline. V dropped 0 bases and J dropped 1; count of bases not matched to a gene: 9. The length of the CDR3 is 17 residues. The CDR3 DNA follows: TGTGCCAGCAGCTTAGCGCCACCCGGGACAGATTCCTACGAGCAGTACTTC. It codes for CASSLAPPGTDSYEQYF.

CDR3 in amino acids: CASSKITGVGEQYF. The CDR3 DNA reads as TGTGCCAGCAGCAAGATTACAGGGGTTGGCGAGCAGTACTTC. The chain joins TRBV7-9 to TRBJ2-7; 7 bases align to TRBD1. Looked up from germline, CDR1 is SEHNR and CDR2 is FQNEAQ (reference sequence). CDR3 length equals 14 residues. V was clipped by 5 bases and J by 6 bases; unmatched bases: 10.

The V and J genes are TRBV7-2 and TRBJ2-5; possibly TRBD2 for D (6 bases). Per germline, CDR1 SGHTA and CDR2 FQGNSA. The CDR3 sequence is 14 residues long. V lost 5 bases to trimming and J lost 5 bases, with 15 bases between them. The CDR3 region has the DNA TGTGCCAGCAGCGTACTCCCGGAGGGGGAGACCCAGTACTTC. Translation gives CASSVLPEGETQYF.